This T cell receptor beta chain came from a study of beta chain features in type 1 diabetes. About the research overall: The number of sorted cells examined across all samples was 107,917,701.

This clone was detected ten times or more. Antigen unknown. The V gene lost 6 bases and the J gene lost 3 bases, with 14 bases spanning the gap. CDR3 size: 14 residues. The germline gives CDR1 SEHNR, CDR2 FQNEAQ (reference sequence). Notes on the study in general: Within patients, naive, central memory and Treg TCRB repertoires seemed more similar than within healthy donors.

Expressed TCRB transcripts were sequenced because the entire RNA isolate underwent reverse transcription. The read count averaged approximately 3.5 million across naive, central memory and regulatory T cell samples. Only in-frame clones appear in the TCRdb table, and some are missing; sequencing was by immunoSEQ multiplex PCR. The sample yields 680,000 or so clones, roughly 15% seen once. The chain has TRBV7-9 and TRBJ2-5; D is unresolved. The sequencing input was naive CD4+ T cells from blood. This receptor was obtained from a man aged 18 to 30 in good health. The CDR3 is CASSYYGVEETQYF. DNA of the CDR3: TGTGCCAGCAGTTATTACGGTGTAGAAGAGACCCAGTACTTC. Complete variable domain (other parts from reference TRBV7-9 and TRBJ2-5): DTGVSQNPRHKITKRGQNVTFRCDPISEHNRLYWYRQTLGQGPEFLTYFQNEAQLEKSRLLSDRFSAERPKGSFSTLEIQRTEQGDSAMYLCASSYYGVEETQYFGPGTRLLVL.